The subject of this entry is one T cell receptor beta chain. TCR beta CDR3 regions were amplified from RNA transcripts. First-round RT-PCR used HTBI primers; second-round multiplex PCR followed. TCRdb passed the multiplex PCR reads through MiXCR, listing each CDR3 protein once. In the table there are around 340,000 distinct CDR3 sequences, about 17% of which are singletons. The V and J ends lost 0 bases and 6 bases, in that order; junction bases with no gene match: 6. The CDR3 sequence is 17 residues long. Per germline, CDR1 KGHSH and CDR2 LQKENI. The entry originates in a study of Graves' ophthalmopathy and Graves' hyperthyroidism.

Material: peripheral blood. The chain couples TRBV18 to TRBJ2-3; 13 bases agree with TRBD2. The sequence came from an adult man with Graves' ophthalmopathy. The DNA for the CDR3 is TGTGCCAGCTCACCACCTAGGGGACTAGCGGGAATCGATACGCAGTATTTT. It is translated as CASSPPRGLAGIDTQYF.